This entry describes one T cell receptor beta chain. The entry originates in a study of human T cells and chemical hapten exposure. TCRdb processed the RACE reads anew with MiXCR; each CDR3 protein has one entry. The table shows 100,000 to 150,000 distinct CDR3 sequences, with 13% occurring only once. CDR1 is SGHNT, CDR2 YYREEE, per germline (reference sequence). Trimming removed 2 bases at V and 2 bases at J, with 13 bases between. The CDR3 spans 15 residues. The time point was: pre-sensitization, week 0. This sample's treatment: therapeutic diphenylcyclopropenone sensitization with weekly scalp DPC. Sample: whole blood, taken in connection with sensitization to the hapten diphenylcyclopropenone (DPC). The chain recombines TRBV5-4 with TRBJ1-1; maybe TRBD1 (5 bases). This receptor was obtained from a woman younger than 30 with alopecia areata. Some clones in this sample may be carry-over from other donors' samples. The CDR3 bases are TGTGCCAGCAGCTTAGTGAGACAGACAAACACTGAAGCTTTCTTT. As protein: CASSLVRQTNTEAFF. The full variable domain, completed using reference TRBV5-4 and TRBJ1-1, is ETGVTQSPTHLIKTRGQQVTLRCSSQSGHNTVSWYQQALGQGPQFIFQYYREEENGRGNFPPRFSGLQFPNYSSELNVNALELDDSALYLCASSLVRQTNTEAFFGQGTRLTVV.